This paragraph reports one T cell receptor beta chain. Its antigen is still unknown. This entry is derived from a study of T-cell memory formation after mild COVID-19. About the study: For the most part, TCR clusters were specific to one donor.

From the 5' RACE reads, TCRdb called clonotypes with MiXCR, one entry per CDR3 protein. Of about 340,000 distinct CDR3 sequences in the sample, roughly 13% are singletons; the top ten hold about a fifth. Germline CDR1 is SGHVS and CDR2 is FQNEAQ. The CDR3 runs to 16 residues. Between the trimmed V and J ends, which lost 8 bases and 1 base, there was a span of 19 bases. Findings and caveats of the study: From day 15 to 85, contracting clones were balanced between CD4 and CD8, whereas later expanders leaned toward CD4+. Some responding clones appeared in pre-infection memory, suggesting cross-reactive memory joined.

Sequenced: PBMCs or a T cell subset sorted from them (not recorded which). This chain links TRBV7-8 with TRBJ2-3, with D possibly being TRBD2 (6 bases). The sequence derives from a young man who had mild COVID-19 (a few samples of this study predate the infection). Cell type and time point are not known. The CDR3 coding sequence is TGTGCCAGCGCACGGGGGAGGATACCGGGCACAGATACGCAGTATTTT. Translation: CASARGRIPGTDTQYF.